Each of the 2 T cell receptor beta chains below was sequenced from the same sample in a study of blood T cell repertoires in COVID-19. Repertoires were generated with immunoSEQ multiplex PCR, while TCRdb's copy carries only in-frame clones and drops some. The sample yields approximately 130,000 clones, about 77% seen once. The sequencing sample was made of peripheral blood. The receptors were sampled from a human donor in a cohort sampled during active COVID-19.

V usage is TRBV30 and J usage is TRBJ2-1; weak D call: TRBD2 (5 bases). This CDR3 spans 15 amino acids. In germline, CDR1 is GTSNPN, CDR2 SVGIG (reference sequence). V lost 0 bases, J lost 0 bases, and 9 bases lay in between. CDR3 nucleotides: TGTGCCTGGAGTGTACTTGCGGGCTCCTACAATGAGCAGTTCTTC. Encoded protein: CAWSVLAGSYNEQFF.

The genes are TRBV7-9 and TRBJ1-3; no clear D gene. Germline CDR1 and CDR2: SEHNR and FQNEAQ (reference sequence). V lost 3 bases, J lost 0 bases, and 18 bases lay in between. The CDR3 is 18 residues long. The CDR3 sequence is CASSFIVRAGFSGNTIYF. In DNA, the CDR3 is TGTGCCAGCAGCTTCATCGTGCGGGCTGGGTTCTCTGGAAACACCATATATTTT.